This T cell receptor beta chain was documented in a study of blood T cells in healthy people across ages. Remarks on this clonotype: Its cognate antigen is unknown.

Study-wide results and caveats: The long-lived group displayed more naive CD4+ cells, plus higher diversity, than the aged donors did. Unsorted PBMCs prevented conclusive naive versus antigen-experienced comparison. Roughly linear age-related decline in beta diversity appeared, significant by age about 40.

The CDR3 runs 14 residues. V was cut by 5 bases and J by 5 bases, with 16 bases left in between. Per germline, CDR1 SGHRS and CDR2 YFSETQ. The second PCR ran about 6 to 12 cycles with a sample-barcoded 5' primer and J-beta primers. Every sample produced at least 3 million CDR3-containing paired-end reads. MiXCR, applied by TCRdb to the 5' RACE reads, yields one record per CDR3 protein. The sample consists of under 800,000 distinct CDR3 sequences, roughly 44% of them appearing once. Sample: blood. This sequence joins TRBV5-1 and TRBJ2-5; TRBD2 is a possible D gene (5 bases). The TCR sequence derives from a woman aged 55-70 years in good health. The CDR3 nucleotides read TGCGCCAGCAGGGACCCGACCCGAGGGGAGACCCAGTACTTC. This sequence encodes CASRDPTRGETQYF.